The 32 T cell receptor beta chains listed next were all sequenced from one sample in a study of control samples from healthy donors and cancer patients. Produced via immunoSEQ multiplex PCR; TCRdb's table is partial and in-frame only. This sample has 110,000 to 150,000 clones; just under 95% occur once, and the top ten carry about 11%. Sequenced sample: blood. Every receptor here comes from a young man in good health.

This chain links TRBV19 with TRBJ2-7; 7 bases match TRBD1. The germline V gene has CDR1 LNHDA and CDR2 SQIVND (reference sequence). Germline trimming cut 5 bases from V and 5 bases from J; bases unmatched to any gene: 9. There are 14 residues in the CDR3. CDR3 loop: CASSGGQYVHEQYF. CDR3 coding DNA: TGTGCCAGTAGTGGGGGACAGTATGTCCACGAGCAGTACTTC.

The chain uses TRBV28 and TRBJ2-1, with D maybe TRBD2 (6 bases). Per germline, CDR1 MDHEN and CDR2 SYDVKM. The V gene lost 9 bases and the J gene lost 4 bases, with 10 bases spanning the gap. The CDR3 runs to 12 residues. The CDR3 DNA reads TGTGCCAGTAGCGGTTCTTACAATGAGCAGTTCTTC. Its protein product is CASSGSYNEQFF.

This chain links TRBV6-5 with TRBJ2-7, with a weak D call TRBD2 (6 bases). The germline CDR1 and CDR2 sequences are MNHEY and SVGAGI. V was shortened by 8 bases and J by 1 base, with 15 bases between the two germline ends. CDR3 length: 14 amino acids. The CDR3 sequence: CASQNPRGSYEQYF. The CDR3 DNA reads TGTGCCAGCCAAAACCCGCGGGGTTCCTACGAGCAGTACTTC.

The chain joins TRBV4-3 to TRBJ1-4; 10 nucleotides match TRBD1. The CDR3 is 13 amino acids. The germline CDR1 and CDR2 sequences are LGHNA and YSLEER. Trimming removed 4 bases from V and 8 bases from J; junction bases left unmatched: 1. The CDR3 spells CASSPGQGEKLFF. Written as DNA, the CDR3 is TGCGCCAGCAGCCCGGGACAGGGGGAAAAACTGTTTTTT.

The genes are TRBV2 and TRBJ2-3; TRBD2 is a possible D gene (5 bases). CDR1 is SNHLY, CDR2 FYNNEI, per germline. This CDR3 is built from 14 residues. Trimming took 3 bases from V and 2 from J, leaving 9 bases between them. CDR3 DNA sequence: TGTGCCAGCAGTGAGGGAGTTAACACAGATACGCAGTATTTT. It translates to CASSEGVNTDTQYF. The whole variable domain, filled in from reference TRBV2 and TRBJ2-3, reads EPEVTQTPSHQVTQMGQEVILRCVPISNHLYFYWYRQILGQKVEFLVSFYNNEISEKSEIFDDQFSVERPDGSNFTLKIRSTKLEDSAMYFCASSEGVNTDTQYFGPGTRLTVL.

Regarding this clone: The junction does not match germline at one end; this may be a read error. This chain connects TRBV19 to TRBJ2-4; 9 nucleotides match TRBD2. The CDR3 has 13 amino acids. Germline V CDR1 and CDR2: LNHDA, SQIVND (reference sequence). The CDR3 loop reads CASSIGREGVQHF. The CDR3 DNA reads TGTGCCAGTAGTATTGGGCGGGAGGGCGTACAACACTTC. Filled out from reference TRBV19 and TRBJ2-4, the complete variable domain reads DGGITQSPKYLFRKEGQNVTLSCEQNLNHDAMYWYRQDPGQGLRLIYYSQIVNDFQKGDIAEGYSVSREKKESFPLTVTSAQKNPTAFYLCASSIGREGVQHFGAGTRLSVL.

V gene TRBV7-9 combines with J gene TRBJ2-7, with D unresolved. The CDR3 covers 13 residues. V lost 0 bases and J 5 bases, leaving 8 bases between the germline ends. The germline V gene encodes CDR1 SEHNR and CDR2 FQNEAQ (reference sequence). The CDR3 spells CASSLAFGDEQYF. The CDR3 DNA sequence: TGTGCCAGCAGCTTAGCGTTTGGGGACGAGCAGTACTTC.

The chain combines TRBV2 with TRBJ2-5; 10 positions match TRBD1. Looked up from germline, CDR1 is SNHLY and CDR2 is FYNNEI. V was pared by 5 bases and J by 1 base, with 4 bases of the junction left unmatched. The CDR3 is 15 residues long. The CDR3, as DNA: TGTGCCAGCAGTCCCCGGACAGGGGGCCAAGAGACCCAGTACTTC. Protein product: CASSPRTGGQETQYF.

The chain links TRBV30 to TRBJ1-3; a weak D match, TRBD1 (5 bases). The V gene lost 2 bases and the J gene lost 0 bases, with 17 bases spanning the gap. The length of the CDR3 is 17 residues. Germline CDR1 is GTSNPN and CDR2 is SVGIG (reference sequence). The CDR3 reads CAWSWGKGGGSGNTIYF. The CDR3, as DNA: TGTGCCTGGAGTTGGGGAAAAGGCGGGGGCTCTGGAAACACCATATATTTT.

As to this clone: One end of the junction fails to match germline, which may point to a read error. The CDR3 spells CSVEGGQGAYGHTF. The CDR3 DNA follows: TGCAGCGTTGAAGGGGGGCAGGGGGCATATGGCCACACCTTC. The chain links TRBV29-1 to TRBJ1-2; 8 bases agree with TRBD1. The CDR3 is made up of 14 amino acids. Germline V gene data show CDR1 as SQVTM and CDR2 as ANQGSEA.

The rearrangement joins TRBV11-2 to TRBJ2-1; D remains ambiguous. Trimming left V 5 bases short and J 7 bases short, with 12 bases between. The CDR3 length is 13 residues. The germline CDR1 and CDR2 sequences are SGHAT and FQNNGV. The CDR3 DNA follows: TGTGCCAGCAGCCTCCGCTTGGAGAATGAGCAGTTCTTC. It translates to CASSLRLENEQFF.

J is TRBJ2-1 and V is TRBV6-5; 9 bases are shared with TRBD2. CDR1 MNHEY and CDR2 SVGAGI come from the germline V gene. With V trimmed by 6 bases and J by 4 bases, 1 base remained unmatched. The CDR3 has 13 amino acids. CDR3 nucleotide sequence: TGTGCCAGCAGCCTAGCGGGATACAATGAGCAGTTCTTC. Amino acids: CASSLAGYNEQFF.

The V gene is TRBV7-2, the J gene TRBJ2-7; perhaps D is TRBD1 or TRBD2 (6 bases each). From germline, CDR1 is SGHTA and CDR2 FQGNSA. The CDR3 runs to 16 residues. Trimming left V 4 bases short and J 2 bases short, with 18 bases between. In DNA form, the CDR3 reads TGTGCCAGCAGCTCCAGGGGTGGTAGCGGACCCTACGAGCAGTACTTC. Translating gives CASSSRGGSGPYEQYF.

The chain is built from TRBV7-9 and TRBJ2-3, with 8 positions matching TRBD2. There are 15 residues in the CDR3. CDR1 and CDR2 (germline): SEHNR, FQNEAQ (reference sequence). The J segment lost 4 bases and the V segment lost 5 bases, leaving 8 bases of the junction unmatched. Here the CDR3 DNA reads TGTGCCAGCAGCCCACGCGGGGGGATCGCAGATACGCAGTATTTT. Amino acids: CASSPRGGIADTQYF.

This clone was seen just once. The chain combines TRBV27 with TRBJ2-1; 7 bases align to TRBD1. This CDR3 has 17 residues. With 6 bases clipped from V and 0 bases from J, the junction kept 11 bases outside the gene matches. Germline V gene lookup returns CDR1 MNHEY and CDR2 SMNVEV (reference sequence). CDR3 sequence: CASSSGLRTGSYNEQFF. CDR3 coding DNA: TGTGCCAGCAGCTCGGGGTTAAGGACAGGCTCCTACAATGAGCAGTTCTTC.

The CDR3 is CASSLARGLAGKQETQYF. In DNA form, the CDR3 reads TGTGCCAGCAGCTTAGCGAGGGGACTAGCGGGGAAACAAGAGACCCAGTACTTC. V usage is TRBV7-8 and J usage is TRBJ2-5, with TRBD2 matching over 13 bases. V lost 0 bases, J lost 2 bases, and 6 bases stayed unmatched. There are 18 residues in the CDR3. The germline V gene encodes CDR1 SGHVS and CDR2 FQNEAQ.

The rearrangement links TRBV6-5 to TRBJ1-2; D gene unclear. V was pared by 6 bases and J by 7 bases, with 15 bases between. This CDR3 region has 13 residues. Germline V gene sequence: CDR1 MNHEY, CDR2 SVGAGI. CDR3 DNA: TGTGCCAGCAGGGAGGACTTACCGGGTGGCTACACCTTC. It specifies CASREDLPGGYTF.

The chain carries TRBV5-5 and TRBJ1-1, with 7 nucleotides matching TRBD1. Germline V lookup: CDR1 SGHKS, CDR2 YYEKEE (reference sequence). Germline trimming cut 2 bases from V and 5 bases from J; bases unmatched to any gene: 6. The CDR3 totals 14 residues. The CDR3 here is CASSFSTGITEAFF. The CDR3 nucleotides are TGTGCCAGCAGCTTCTCGACAGGGATTACTGAAGCTTTCTTT. The complete variable domain, with remaining parts taken from reference TRBV5-5 and TRBJ1-1, reads DAGVTQSPTHLIKTRGQQVTLRCSPISGHKSVSWYQQVLGQGPQFIFQYYEKEERGRGNFPDRFSARQFPNYSSELNVNALLLGDSALYLCASSFSTGITEAFFGQGTRLTVV.

The gene calls are TRBV9 and TRBJ2-3; D is perhaps TRBD1 or TRBD2 (6 bases each). The CDR3 contains 15 residues. Germline lookup yields CDR1 SGDLS and CDR2 YYNGEE. V dropped 0 bases and J dropped 4 bases, with 12 bases sitting between them. In DNA form, the CDR3 reads TGTGCCAGCAGCGTAGGGTGGAGGGGGGCAGATACGCAGTATTTT. It translates to CASSVGWRGADTQYF.

CDR3 sequence reads: CASRIEQGPKYGYTF. The CDR3 DNA sequence: TGTGCCAGCAGGATAGAACAGGGACCAAAATATGGCTACACCTTC. This chain connects TRBV7-9 to TRBJ1-2; possibly TRBD1 for D (6 bases). The germline V gene encodes CDR1 SEHNR and CDR2 FQNEAQ (reference sequence). The CDR3 extends over 15 amino acids. The V gene lost 6 bases and the J gene lost 5 bases, with 19 bases spanning the gap.

This chain joins TRBV5-1 and TRBJ2-1; 9 nucleotides line up with TRBD2. The CDR3 consists of 14 residues. The V and J ends lost 4 bases and 10 bases, in that order; junction bases with no gene match: 9. CDR1 and CDR2 (germline): SGHRS, YFSETQ. The CDR3 bases are TGCGCCAGCAGCGGGGGACTAGCTGGAAGGGAGCAGTTCTTC. The encoded protein is CASSGGLAGREQFF.

The rearrangement links TRBV7-8 to TRBJ2-2; D gene unclear. The CDR3 runs to 15 residues. Germline assignment: CDR1 SGHVS and CDR2 FQNEAQ. V was pared by 6 bases and J by 0 bases, with 11 bases between. The CDR3 nucleotides read TGTGCCAGCAGTCGAGACATGACGAACACCGGGGAGCTGTTTTTT. It yields the protein CASSRDMTNTGELFF.

The rearrangement joins TRBV7-9 to TRBJ2-7, with D unresolved. CDR3 size: 12 residues. Trimming pared 2 bases from V and 4 bases from J, leaving 6 bases between. In germline, CDR1 is SEHNR, CDR2 FQNEAQ (reference sequence). The CDR3 DNA reads TGTGCCAGCAGCTTAACCCCTTACGAGCAGTACTTC. As protein: CASSLTPYEQYF. The full variable domain, rest sourced from reference TRBV7-9 and TRBJ2-7, is DTGVSQNPRHKITKRGQNVTFRCDPISEHNRLYWYRQTLGQGPEFLTYFQNEAQLEKSRLLSDRFSAERPKGSFSTLEIQRTEQGDSAMYLCASSLTPYEQYFGPGTRLTVT.

The rearrangement uses TRBV4-1 and TRBJ1-6, with D tentatively TRBD1 (6 bases). Germline V gives CDR1 MGHRA, CDR2 YSYEKL. V was trimmed by 1 base and J by 5 bases, leaving 18 bases between them. This CDR3 contains 18 residues. This CDR3 reads CASSQVRGGIKDNSPLHF. The DNA for the CDR3 is TGCGCCAGCAGCCAAGTCCGAGGGGGGATAAAGGATAATTCACCCCTCCACTTT.

This chain links TRBV28 with TRBJ1-2; 7 nucleotides align to TRBD1. The CDR3 loop spans 15 amino acids. The V gene's germline CDR1 is MDHEN and CDR2 SYDVKM. The V segment lost 1 base and the J segment 7 bases; nucleotides outside the gene matches: 9. CDR3 nucleotides: TGTGCCAGCAGTTTATCGACACAGGGGTTTGGTGGCTACACCTTC. This codes for CASSLSTQGFGGYTF.

The rearrangement uses TRBV28 and TRBJ2-5; 8 positions match TRBD1. The CDR3 is 14 residues long. Germline CDR1 MDHEN, CDR2 SYDVKM. Trimming cost V 5 bases and J 5 bases; bases outside gene matches: 7. CDR3 bases: TGTGCCAGCAGTAGAGGGGACAGGAAGGAGACCCAGTACTTC. The encoded protein is CASSRGDRKETQYF.

In this sample, this clone turned up once. The chain joins TRBV15 to TRBJ2-5; TRBD1 aligns across 7 bases. This CDR3 has 16 residues. Germline-derived CDR1 and CDR2 are LNHNV and YYDKDF (reference sequence). V was clipped by 5 bases and J by 3 bases; unmatched bases: 12. The CDR3 protein is CATSEAWTGIEETQYF. The CDR3 nucleotides read TGTGCCACCAGCGAAGCCTGGACAGGTATAGAAGAGACCCAGTACTTC.

The chain recombines TRBV5-4 with TRBJ1-6; TRBD1 is a possible D gene (6 bases). V was cut by 0 bases and J by 10 bases, with 17 bases left in between. Germline values: CDR1 SGHNT, CDR2 YYREEE (reference sequence). CDR3 length equals 16 residues. DNA for the CDR3: TGTGCCAGCAGCTTGGGGGGGGCCAGGTTTGGGTCACCCCTCCACTTT. Translation: CASSLGGARFGSPLHF.

V and J are TRBV6-1 and TRBJ2-6; no clear D. Deletions cut 1 base from V and 0 bases from J, with 7 bases between. Germline values: CDR1 MNHNS, CDR2 SASEGT. CDR3 length: 16 amino acids. The CDR3 region has the DNA TGTGCCAGCAGTGAAGGGGGTAACTCTGGGGCCAACGTCCTGACTTTC. Translation gives CASSEGGNSGANVLTF.

The chain uses TRBV9 and TRBJ1-2, with D possibly matching TRBD1 (6 bases). The germline gives CDR1 SGDLS, CDR2 YYNGEE. The CDR3 has 14 residues. V was cut by 0 bases and J by 7 bases, with 13 bases left in between. As DNA, the CDR3 is TGTGCCAGCAGCGTAGGGGTGACAGGATTTGGCTACACCTTC. Translation: CASSVGVTGFGYTF.

This chain's CDR3 is CASSFRTGGKDEQFF. In DNA, the CDR3 is TGTGCCAGCAGCTTTCGAACAGGGGGCAAGGACGAGCAGTTCTTC. V usage is TRBV7-9 and J usage is TRBJ2-1, with 9 bases matching TRBD1. The CDR3 runs to 15 residues. The V and J ends lost 3 bases and 10 bases, in that order; junction bases with no gene match: 10. Germline V gene sequence: CDR1 SEHNR, CDR2 FQNEAQ (reference sequence).

The gene calls are TRBV27 and TRBJ1-6; TRBD1 matches 12 bases. Unmatched junction bases numbered 4, after V lost 6 bases and J lost 7 bases. This CDR3 is built from 15 residues. Germline assignment: CDR1 MNHEY and CDR2 SMNVEV (reference sequence). The CDR3 sequence is CASRGQGARNSPLHF. The CDR3 DNA sequence: TGTGCCAGCAGGGGACAGGGGGCGAGGAATTCACCCCTCCACTTT.